What follows are 19 T cell receptor beta chains derived from one specimen sequenced in a study of blood T cell repertoires in COVID-19 (dated by TCRdb to between 2020 and 2021). Library creation used the immunoSEQ multiplex PCR assay. As stored in TCRdb, this immuneACCESS dataset retains in-frame rearrangements with V and J assigned. A fraction of the clones does not appear; measured against another copy, unresolved V genes explain less than half of the discrepancy, and the remainder lacks a known reason. Here the sample has 62,000 or so clones; 85% to 90% occur a single time. Of the sample, 8% to 10% falls within the top ten clones. The specimen was peripheral blood. The receptors were gathered from a man over 45 with active COVID-19.

This clone occurred once. The V and J genes are TRBV10-3 and TRBJ2-1, with 7 bases fitting TRBD1. The V segment lost 4 bases and the J segment 4 bases; nucleotides outside the gene matches: 7. There are 15 residues in the CDR3. CDR1 and CDR2 from the germline V gene are ENHRY and SYGVKD. The CDR3 spells CAISGWTGSYNEQFF. DNA of the CDR3: TGTGCCATCAGTGGATGGACAGGTAGTTACAATGAGCAGTTCTTC.

The V gene is TRBV5-1, the J gene TRBJ2-1; tentative D call: TRBD1 (6 bases). Trimming took 0 bases from V and 7 from J, leaving 11 bases between them. Per germline, CDR1 SGHRS and CDR2 YFSETQ. This CDR3 contains 14 residues. The CDR3 DNA follows: TGCGCCAGCAGCTTGGGGGGGCCTCCAAATGAGCAGTTCTTC. Its protein is CASSLGGPPNEQFF.

The V call is TRBV9, the J call TRBJ1-2, with D possibly TRBD1 on 5 matching bases. The CDR3 is 12 amino acids. The V end lost 2 bases, the J end lost 8 bases, and 10 bases lay between the germline ends. Germline V lookup: CDR1 SGDLS, CDR2 YYNGEE. The CDR3 loop reads CASSVGTMGYTF. In DNA form, the CDR3 reads TGTGCCAGCAGCGTCGGGACTATGGGCTACACCTTC.

The genes are TRBV2 and TRBJ1-5; the D gene is possibly TRBD1 (5 bases). The CDR3 has 16 amino acids. V shed 2 bases and J shed 5 bases, with 16 bases lying between them. The V gene's germline CDR1 is SNHLY and CDR2 FYNNEI. The CDR3 DNA reads TGTGCCAGCAGTGAAATCAGGGCCACCCCTGATCAGCCCCAGCATTTT. This sequence encodes CASSEIRATPDQPQHF.

The chain carries TRBV6-5 and TRBJ1-5, with D perhaps TRBD1 (6 bases). CDR3 length: 16 amino acids. Trimming removed 0 bases from V and 0 bases from J, with 9 bases in between. Germline V gene data show CDR1 as MNHEY and CDR2 as SVGAGI. CDR3 amino acids: CASSYSGHLSNQPQHF. The CDR3 DNA reads as TGTGCCAGCAGTTACTCGGGACACCTTAGCAATCAGCCCCAGCATTTT.

V usage is TRBV9 and J usage is TRBJ2-7, with 9 nucleotides matching TRBD1. The CDR3 has 15 residues. Per the germline V gene, CDR1 is SGDLS and CDR2 is YYNGEE. Losses at the gene ends were 4 bases for V and 4 bases for J; bases not matched to a gene: 9. CDR3 sequence reads: CASSNSGTGPYEQYF. DNA of the CDR3: TGTGCCAGCAGCAATTCCGGGACAGGGCCATACGAGCAGTACTTC. Using reference TRBV9 and TRBJ2-7 for the parts outside the CDR3, the full variable domain is DSGVTQTPKHLITATGQRVTLRCSPRSGDLSVYWYQQSLDQGLQFLIQYYNGEERAKGNILERFSAQQFPDLHSELNLSSLELGDSALYFCASSNSGTGPYEQYFGPGTRLTVT.

The gene calls are TRBV7-9 and TRBJ1-2; D gene ambiguous. CDR3 size: 14 residues. Trimming took off 1 base at V and 2 bases at J, with 8 bases between the two ends. Germline-derived CDR1 and CDR2 are SEHNR and FQNEAQ (reference sequence). The CDR3 DNA is TGTGCCAGCAGCTTAGTGCAGATCAACTATGGCTACACCTTC. The encoded protein is CASSLVQINYGYTF.

This chain links TRBV5-1 with TRBJ2-1, with D possibly matching TRBD1 (6 bases). Trimming took off 4 bases at V and 6 bases at J, with 11 bases between the two ends. The CDR3 consists of 13 residues. Germline assignment: CDR1 SGHRS and CDR2 YFSETQ. This chain's CDR3 is CASSRGTRNEQFF. The CDR3 DNA is TGCGCCAGCAGCAGGGGGACGCGCAATGAGCAGTTCTTC.

The rearrangement links TRBV19 to TRBJ1-5, with TRBD1 matching 8 bases. V was clipped by 1 base and J by 7 bases; unmatched bases: 9. The CDR3 has 16 amino acids. Germline V lookup: CDR1 LNHDA, CDR2 SQIVND (reference sequence). In nucleotides, the CDR3 is TGTGCCAGTAGTATAGTCGGACAGGGTGCGAGGCAGCCCCAGCATTTT. It codes for CASSIVGQGARQPQHF.

This rearrangement joins TRBV7-2 to TRBJ2-7; 9 positions match TRBD2. The length of the CDR3 is 16 residues. From germline, CDR1 is SGHTA and CDR2 FQGNSA. J gave up 6 bases and V 5 bases, and 14 bases lay outside the gene matches. This CDR3 reads CASSPLGRGGILEQYF. The CDR3 DNA sequence: TGTGCCAGCAGCCCTTTGGGGCGGGGGGGCATCCTCGAGCAGTACTTC. The full variable domain, its missing parts supplied by reference TRBV7-2 and TRBJ2-7, is GAGVSQSPSNKVTEKGKDVELRCDPISGHTALYWYRQSLGQGLEFLIYFQGNSAPDKSGLPSDRFSAERTGGSVSTLTIQRTQQEDSAVYLCASSPLGRGGILEQYFGPGTRLTVT.

This CDR3 is CASRIQGLYNSPLHF. DNA for the CDR3: TGTGCCAGCAGGATACAGGGGCTTTATAATTCACCCCTCCACTTT. V usage is TRBV27 and J usage is TRBJ1-6; 7 positions match TRBD1. The germline gives CDR1 MNHEY, CDR2 SMNVEV (reference sequence). The CDR3 has 15 amino acids. The junction had 6 bases not matched to a gene; V was cut back by 6 bases and J by 4 bases.

The chain has TRBV5-4 and TRBJ2-3; TRBD2 aligns across 7 bases. From germline, CDR1 is SGHNT and CDR2 YYREEE (reference sequence). The CDR3 spans 15 residues. The junction had 2 bases not matched to a gene; V was cut back by 0 bases and J by 1 base. CDR3: CASSLDAGGTDTQYF. The CDR3 bases are TGTGCCAGCAGCTTGGATGCGGGGGGCACAGATACGCAGTATTTT.

The chain employs TRBV7-2 and TRBJ2-1, with TRBD2 matching over 7 bases. From germline, CDR1 is SGHTA and CDR2 FQGNSA. V lost 5 bases, J lost 0 bases, and 4 bases stayed unmatched. The length of the CDR3 is 15 residues. CDR3 residues: CASSPRTSSYNEQFF. CDR3 in DNA: TGTGCCAGCAGCCCCCGGACTAGCTCCTACAATGAGCAGTTCTTC.

The chain employs TRBV4-1 and TRBJ2-7; 7 nucleotides match TRBD1. Unmatched junction bases numbered 8, after V lost 5 bases and J lost 7 bases. Germline V gives CDR1 MGHRA, CDR2 YSYEKL. The CDR3 has 13 amino acids. The CDR3: CASSIRDSFEQYF. CDR3 coding DNA: TGCGCCAGCAGCATCCGGGACAGCTTTGAGCAGTACTTC.

The rearrangement links TRBV3-1 (or the pseudogene TRBV3-2) to TRBJ2-5, with D possibly being TRBD1 (7 bases). The CDR3 runs to 15 residues. V lost 1 base to trimming and J lost 2 bases, with 11 bases between them. CDR1 is LGHDT, CDR2 YNNKEL, per germline (reference sequence). CDR3 coding DNA: TGTGCCAGCAGCCAAGGGCCAGGGGGGCAAGAGACCCAGTACTTC. It codes for CASSQGPGGQETQYF.

The chain links TRBV7-2 to TRBJ1-3, with a tentative D call TRBD1 (6 bases). V gave up 4 bases and J gave up 1 base, with 8 bases separating them. CDR3 length equals 14 residues. From germline, CDR1 is SGHTA and CDR2 FQGNSA. The CDR3 loop is CASSSQGSGNTIYF. In DNA form, the CDR3 reads TGTGCCAGCAGCTCGCAGGGGTCTGGAAACACCATATATTTT.

The V and J genes are TRBV9 and TRBJ2-7; 11 bases are a match to TRBD2. Germline loops: CDR1 SGDLS, CDR2 YYNGEE. The CDR3 loop spans 14 amino acids. J was trimmed by 6 bases and V by 2 bases; bases with no gene match: 4. The CDR3 reads CASSVGTSGLEQYF. CDR3 in DNA: TGTGCCAGCAGCGTTGGGACTAGCGGCCTCGAGCAGTACTTC.

The chain combines TRBV7-9 with TRBJ1-2, with 11 bases aligning to TRBD1. The ends lost 3 bases at V and 8 bases at J; junction bases unmatched: 8. Germline V lookup: CDR1 SEHNR, CDR2 FQNEAQ (reference sequence). The CDR3 totals 15 residues. The CDR3 sequence is CASSLTGTGGTGYTF. As DNA, the CDR3 is TGTGCCAGCAGCTTGACCGGGACAGGGGGAACGGGCTACACCTTC.

The chain couples TRBV18 to TRBJ2-3; 7 nucleotides align to TRBD1. Trimming cost V 0 bases and J 2 bases; bases outside gene matches: 5. The CDR3 loop spans 16 amino acids. Germline loops: CDR1 KGHSH, CDR2 LQKENI. CDR3 in DNA: TGTGCCAGCTCACCACCCTGGGACAGACTCACAGATACGCAGTATTTT. This encodes CASSPPWDRLTDTQYF.